The entry below describes one T cell receptor beta chain. Its antigen is still unknown. The sample originates from a study of cytomegalovirus exposure and HLA in healthy donors. Study findings and constraints: In vitro data verified a few CMV-associated chains as specific for CMV antigens. Reportedly, diagnosis of cytomegalovirus status by the classifier showed high specificity and sensitivity.

This CDR3 region has 16 residues. V was clipped by 4 bases and J by 2 bases; unmatched bases: 10. From germline, CDR1 is SGHRS and CDR2 YFSETQ. The assay was immunoSEQ multiplex PCR, and TCRdb's table has in-frame clones only and misses some. The repertoire consists of 140,000 or so clones, with 85% to 90% occurring once and the leading ten covering about 10%. Donors came from a validation cohort of 95 to 150 subjects, distinct from the first 666-subject cohort. What was sequenced was PBMCs. The sequence came from a woman aged 18-29 years in good health and CMV-seropositive. The genes are TRBV5-1 and TRBJ2-3, with 7 positions matching TRBD2. CDR3 sequence (DNA): TGCGCCAGCAGCCACGTGCTAGCGGAGATCACAGATACGCAGTATTTT. Its protein is CASSHVLAEITDTQYF.